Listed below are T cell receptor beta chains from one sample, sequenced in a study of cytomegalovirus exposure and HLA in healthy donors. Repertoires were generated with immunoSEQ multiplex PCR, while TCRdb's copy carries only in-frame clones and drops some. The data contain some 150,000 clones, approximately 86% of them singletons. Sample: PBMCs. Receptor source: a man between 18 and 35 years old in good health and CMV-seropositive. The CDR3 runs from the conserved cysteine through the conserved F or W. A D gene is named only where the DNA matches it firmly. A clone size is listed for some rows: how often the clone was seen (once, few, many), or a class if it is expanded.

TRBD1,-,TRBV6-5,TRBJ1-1,CAIGRGYGEEAEAFF,TGTGCCATTGGCAGGGGGTACGGGGAGGAGGCTGAAGCTTTCTTT
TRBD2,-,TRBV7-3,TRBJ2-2,CASSAGTSRGRELFF,TGTGCCAGCAGCGCTGGGACTAGCAGAGGCCGGGAGCTGTTTTTT
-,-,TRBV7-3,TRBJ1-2,CASSLTPAAGINYGYTF,TGTGCCAGCAGCTTAACCCCCGCGGCAGGGATAAACTATGGCTACACCTTC
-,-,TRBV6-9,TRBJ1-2,CASSYSPLTRDNYGYTF,TGTGCCAGCAGTTATTCTCCCTTGACTAGGGATAACTATGGCTACACCTTC
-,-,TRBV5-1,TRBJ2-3,CASSSQGSISDTQYF,TGCGCCAGCAGCTCCCAGGGTTCTATATCAGATACGCAGTATTTT
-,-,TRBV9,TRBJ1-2,CASSVAGEYGYTF,TGTGCCAGCAGCGTAGCCGGAGAGTATGGCTACACCTTC
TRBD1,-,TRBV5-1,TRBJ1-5,CASSPTGGIGRNQPQHF,TGCGCCAGCAGCCCGACAGGGGGCATAGGACGGAATCAGCCCCAGCATTTT
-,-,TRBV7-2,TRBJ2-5,CASSLAGARETQYF,TGTGCCAGCAGCTTGGCGGGGGCGAGGGAGACCCAGTACTTC
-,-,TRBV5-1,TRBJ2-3,CASSFSSRTDTQYF,TGCGCCAGCAGCTTCTCTAGCCGCACAGATACGCAGTATTTT
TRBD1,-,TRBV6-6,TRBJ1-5,CASSLNRGGQPQHF,TGTGCCAGCAGCTTAAACAGGGGCGGGCAGCCCCAGCATTTT
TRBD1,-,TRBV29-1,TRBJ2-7,CSVEDGFWTGNYEQYF,TGCAGCGTTGAAGACGGATTCTGGACAGGGAACTACGAGCAGTACTTC
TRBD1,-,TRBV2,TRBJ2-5,CASSVDPGQGGTQYF,TGTGCCAGCAGTGTCGACCCGGGACAGGGAGGGACCCAGTACTTC
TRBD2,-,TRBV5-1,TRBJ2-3,CASSPRLAGDTQYF,TGCGCCAGCAGCCCCCGACTAGCTGGAGATACGCAGTATTTT
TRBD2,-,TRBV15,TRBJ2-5,CATSRGERRGQETQYF,TGTGCCACCAGCAGGGGGGAACGGCGGGGGCAAGAGACCCAGTACTTC
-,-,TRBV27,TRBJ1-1,CASIPGGGRGRPEAFF,TGTGCCAGCATCCCGGGGGGGGGCAGGGGTCGTCCTGAAGCTTTCTTT
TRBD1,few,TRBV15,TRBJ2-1,CATRGTGDEQFF,TGTGCCACCAGGGGAACAGGGGATGAGCAGTTCTTC
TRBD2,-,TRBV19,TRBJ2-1,CASRHSRGGFYNEQFF,TGTGCCAGTAGGCACTCCCGGGGGGGCTTCTACAATGAGCAGTTCTTC
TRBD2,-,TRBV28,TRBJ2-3,CASSSPRASGGNTQYF,TGTGCCAGCAGTTCCCCCCGGGCTAGCGGGGGGAATACGCAGTATTTT
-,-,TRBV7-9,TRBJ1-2,CASSYRLGAGYTF,TGTGCCAGCAGCTATCGCTTGGGGGCGGGCTACACCTTC
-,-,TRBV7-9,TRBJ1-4,CASSLGGVREKLFF,TGTGCCAGCAGCTTAGGGGGAGTACGGGAAAAACTGTTTTTT
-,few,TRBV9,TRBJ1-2,CASSVESNYGYTF,TGTGCCAGCAGCGTAGAGAGTAACTATGGCTACACCTTC
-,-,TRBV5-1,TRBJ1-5,CASSWTGGSNQPQHF,TGCGCCAGCAGCTGGACGGGAGGAAGCAATCAGCCCCAGCATTTT
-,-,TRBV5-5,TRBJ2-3,CASSPWTSTDTQYF,TGTGCCAGCAGCCCTTGGACTAGCACAGATACGCAGTATTTT
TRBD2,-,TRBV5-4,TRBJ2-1,CASSLGALLAGGINEQFF,TGTGCCAGCAGCTTGGGTGCCTTACTAGCGGGAGGAATCAATGAGCAGTTCTTC
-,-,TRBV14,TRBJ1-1,CASSYLQVKDTEAFF,TGTGCCAGCAGCTACTTACAGGTTAAGGACACTGAAGCTTTCTTT
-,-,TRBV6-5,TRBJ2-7,CASRPSQGRYEQYF,TGTGCCAGCAGGCCTAGCCAGGGGCGGTACGAGCAGTACTTC
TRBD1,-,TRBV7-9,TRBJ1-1,CASSLAEGAQAFF,TGTGCCAGCAGCTTAGCAGAGGGGGCTCAAGCTTTCTTT
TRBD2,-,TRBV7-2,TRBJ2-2,CASSLNYPGGTGELFF,TGTGCCAGCAGCTTAAACTACCCGGGGGGAACCGGGGAGCTGTTTTTT
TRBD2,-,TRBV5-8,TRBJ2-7,CASSGLAGVGEQYF,TGTGCCAGCAGTGGACTAGCGGGAGTTGGCGAGCAGTACTTC
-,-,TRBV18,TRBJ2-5,CASSPGTQETQYF,TGTGCCAGCTCACCCGGGACTCAAGAGACCCAGTACTTC
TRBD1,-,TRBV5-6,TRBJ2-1,CASSLGQGQYNEQFF,TGTGCCAGCAGCTTGGGACAGGGTCAGTACAATGAGCAGTTCTTC
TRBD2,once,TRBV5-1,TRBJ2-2,CASSPGTSGSLGTGELFF,TGCGCCAGCAGCCCAGGGACTAGCGGGAGTTTGGGCACCGGGGAGCTGTTTTTT
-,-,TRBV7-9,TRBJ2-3,CASSGTWAPKSTDTQYF,TGTGCCAGCAGCGGTACGTGGGCGCCAAAGAGCACAGATACGCAGTATTTT